The 3 T cell receptor beta chains in this list originate from one sample, sequenced in a study of blood T cells in healthy people across ages. Then a second PCR, running about 6 to 11 cycles, was carried out with a sample-barcoded 5' primer and a J-beta primer mix. TCRdb independently ran MiXCR on the 5' RACE reads; one entry per CDR3 protein. Counted here are 650,000 to 900,000 distinct CDR3 sequences, less than 80% occurring once; the ten biggest clones make up approximately 30%. Sequences were obtained from blood. Receptor source: a man aged 25-45 years in good health.

The chain employs TRBV12-3 or TRBV12-4 and TRBJ1-4, with 8 bases lining up with TRBD1. The CDR3 is made up of 14 amino acids. The V segment lost 6 bases and the J segment 8 bases; nucleotides outside the gene matches: 8. The DNA of the CDR3 is TGTGCCAGCAGCACGGACAGGGAAGGAGAAAAACTGTTTTTT. It codes for CASSTDREGEKLFF.

The V gene is TRBV20-1, the J gene TRBJ2-5; 7 positions agree with TRBD2. The CDR3 is 15 residues long. Trimming took 1 base from V and 2 from J; bases not matched to a gene: 7. In germline, CDR1 is DFQATT, CDR2 SNEGSKA (reference sequence). CDR3 residues: CSARASGAGQETQYF. In DNA, the CDR3 is TGCAGTGCTAGAGCATCGGGAGCGGGACAAGAGACCCAGTACTTC.

CDR3 DNA sequence: TGTGCCAGCAGCCAAATGACTACTGGTGAGCAGTTCTTC. Translation gives CASSQMTTGEQFF. J is TRBJ2-1 and V is TRBV3-1; D might be TRBD2 (5 bases). The CDR3 spans 13 residues. With 2 bases removed from V and 9 bases from J, the gap between germline ends came to 11 bases. The germline gives CDR1 LGHDT, CDR2 YNNKEL (reference sequence).